These 16 T cell receptor beta chains share one sample of origin, sequenced in a study of prognosis after radiotherapy for stage I lung cancer (dated by TCRdb to the early 2020s). Sequencer: Illumina HiSeq 3000. Two rounds of multiplex PCR on genomic DNA were used to amplify the TCR beta CDR3 region. In the first PCR round, primers specific to each TRBV and TRBJ gene were used, and the primer sequences were filed in Chinese patent CN105087789A. In TCRdb, the public reads were trimmed at Q25 with fastp and aligned with MiXCR, with productive beta chains retained. Each record represents a unique CDR3 protein, reported with the most common genes and DNA among its rows. The sample table lists more than 30,000 distinct CDR3 sequences, about 32% of them with a count of one. Together, the top ten hold roughly a third of the sample. The sequencing used PBMCs, collected before or after stereotactic body radiation therapy (not recorded which). These receptors all stem from a donor older than 45 with non-small cell lung cancer.

Many counts were recorded for this clonotype. This chain connects TRBV18 to TRBJ2-7, with D maybe TRBD2 (6 bases). This CDR3 region has 15 residues. Germline CDR1 KGHSH, CDR2 LQKENI. Deletions cut 6 bases from V and 5 bases from J, with 20 bases between. The CDR3 coding sequence is TGTGCCAGCTCTTCCTCGTCGGGAGTCACCCACGAGCAGTACTTC. Translating gives CASSSSSGVTHEQYF. The full variable domain, with the rest looked up from reference TRBV18 and TRBJ2-7, is NAGVMQNPRHLVRRRGQEARLRCSPMKGHSHVYWYRQLPEEGLKFMVYLQKENIIDESGMPKERFSAEFPKEGPSILRIQQVVRGDSAAYFCASSSSSGVTHEQYFGPGTRLTVT.

This clonotype was seen a few times. This sequence joins TRBV6-2 or TRBV6-3 and TRBJ2-2; TRBD1 is a possible D gene (5 bases). V dropped 0 bases and J dropped 5 bases, with 10 bases sitting between them. The CDR3 has 15 residues. In germline, CDR1 is MNHEY, CDR2 SVGEGT. The CDR3 DNA sequence: TGTGCCAGCAGTTACTCAGGGGCATGGACCGGGGAGCTGTTTTTT. Its protein product is CASSYSGAWTGELFF.

This clonotype was found many times. J is TRBJ1-1 and V is TRBV5-1; weak D call: TRBD1 (6 bases). The CDR3 is 16 residues long. Germline V gene lookup returns CDR1 SGHRS and CDR2 YFSETQ. V was shortened by 4 bases and J by 4 bases, with 20 bases between the two germline ends. The CDR3 loop is CASSPGDARRVTEAFF. CDR3 bases: TGCGCCAGCAGCCCAGGGGACGCAAGACGGGTCACTGAAGCTTTCTTT.

Concerning this clonotype itself: Germline is not matched at one junction end, which may reflect a read error. V usage is TRBV5-1 and J usage is TRBJ2-7, with TRBD1 as a possible D gene (5 bases). The CDR3 loop spans 13 amino acids. The germline V gene encodes CDR1 SGHRS and CDR2 YFSETQ. CDR3 protein: CASSLAGPYEQHF. The DNA for the CDR3 is TGCGCCAGCAGCTTGGCAGGGCCCTACGAGCAGCACTTC. The whole variable domain, filled in from reference TRBV5-1 and TRBJ2-7, reads KAGVTQTPRYLIKTRGQQVTLSCSPISGHRSVSWYQQTPGQGLQFLFEYFSETQRNKGNFPGRFSGRQFSNSRSEMNVSTLELGDSALYLCASSLAGPYEQHFGPGTRLTVT.

This clonotype was counted ten times or more. The chain carries TRBV28 and TRBJ2-7, with D hard to call. The CDR3 spans 12 residues. Germline-derived CDR1 and CDR2 are MDHEN and SYDVKM. Trimming removed 4 bases from V and 1 base from J, with 5 bases in between. The DNA of the CDR3 is TGTGCCAGCAGTTCCGGATCCTACGAGCAGTACTTC. As protein: CASSSGSYEQYF.

The V and J genes are TRBV27 and TRBJ2-3, with D possibly TRBD1 on 5 matching bases. Trimming removed 7 bases at V and 10 bases at J, with 18 bases between. CDR1 and CDR2 (germline): MNHEY, SMNVEV (reference sequence). The CDR3 runs 13 residues. CDR3 DNA sequence: TGTGCCAGCATTCCACACGACATGGGGCCGCAGTATTTT. Translated: CASIPHDMGPQYF.

Of note for this clonotype: At one end the junction does not follow the germline gene, possibly because of a read error. J is TRBJ1-4 and V is TRBV20-1, with a possible D match to TRBD1 (5 bases). Germline values: CDR1 DFQATT, CDR2 SNEGSKA (reference sequence). The CDR3 runs to 13 residues. DNA for the CDR3: TGCAGTGCCAGAGGGTTATGGGGGGAAAAACTGTTTTTT. This translates into CSARGLWGEKLFF.

Of note for this clonotype: A far larger clone differs by one base, so this is likely a read error. V gene TRBV7-9 combines with J gene TRBJ1-6; TRBD1 matches at 7 bases. J gave up 10 bases and V 4 bases, and 10 bases lay outside the gene matches. Germline CDR1 and CDR2: SEHNR and FQNEAQ (reference sequence). The CDR3 contains 15 residues. Here the CDR3 reads CASSWYRGRWSPLHF. The DNA of the CDR3 is TGTGCCAGCAGCTGGTACAGGGGCCGTTGGTCACCCCTCCACTTT.

This clonotype was detected ten times or more. The chain couples TRBV5-1 to TRBJ1-6; D is perhaps TRBD1 (6 bases). The CDR3 sequence is 15 residues long. V lost 0 bases to trimming and J lost 8 bases, with 12 bases between them. In germline, CDR1 is SGHRS, CDR2 YFSETQ. DNA of the CDR3: TGCGCCAGCAGCTTGGTCGGGGGCGCGGATTCACCCCTCCACTTT. This gives the protein CASSLVGGADSPLHF.

This clonotype was seen many times. The chain couples TRBV4-2 to TRBJ2-1; TRBD2 agrees at 10 bases. The CDR3 covers 18 residues. CDR1 and CDR2 (germline): LGHNA, YNFKEQ. Losses at the gene ends were 2 bases for V and 4 bases for J; bases not matched to a gene: 11. CDR3 residues: CASSQSETGLAYYNEQFF. In DNA, the CDR3 is TGTGCCAGCAGCCAAAGTGAAACGGGACTAGCGTATTACAATGAGCAGTTCTTC.

At least ten counts were recorded for this clonotype. This chain joins TRBV6-4 and TRBJ1-5; D might be TRBD1 (5 bases). The CDR3 covers 14 residues. V dropped 3 bases and J dropped 7 bases, with 13 bases sitting between them. Per germline, CDR1 MRHNA and CDR2 SNTAGT. In nucleotides, the CDR3 is TGTGCCAGCAGTGAAGCTGGGGCTGGCCAGCCCCAGCATTTT. It codes for CASSEAGAGQPQHF.

This clonotype was recorded many times. CDR3 nucleotides: TGTGCCAGCAGCCGTGAAGCGGACTCCTACAATGAGCAGTTCTTC. This sequence encodes CASSREADSYNEQFF. This chain joins TRBV11-3 and TRBJ2-1; possible D gene TRBD2, 5 bases. V shed 5 bases and J shed 0 bases, with 11 bases lying between them. The CDR3 is made up of 15 amino acids. CDR1 is SGHNT and CDR2 is YENEEA in the germline V gene.

In its sample, this clonotype was seen many times. The rearrangement links TRBV9 to TRBJ2-7, with 7 bases aligning to TRBD1. J lost 3 bases, V lost 4 bases, and 7 bases had no gene match. CDR3 length: 14 amino acids. Germline CDR1 and CDR2: SGDLS and YYNGEE. In nucleotides, the CDR3 is TGTGCCAGCAGCATTGGACAGGAACGCTACGAGCAGTACTTC. Amino acid sequence: CASSIGQERYEQYF.

Concerning this clonotype itself: Just one base apart from a much larger clone, this may be a read error. The chain recombines TRBV7-3 with TRBJ2-5; D gene unclear. Deletions cut 4 bases from V and 1 base from J, with 4 bases between. Germline CDR1 is SGHTA and CDR2 is FQGTGA. The CDR3 consists of 12 residues. The CDR3 DNA follows: TGTGCCAGCAGCTGCCGCCAAGAGACCCAGTACTTC. This sequence encodes CASSCRQETQYF.

The V and J genes are TRBV4-2 and TRBJ2-5, with a weak D call TRBD2 (5 bases). Trimming cost V 0 bases and J 4 bases, with 9 bases left between them. This CDR3 has 14 amino acids. Germline V gives CDR1 LGHNA, CDR2 YNFKEQ. CDR3 in amino acids: CASSQDEGRETQYF. CDR3 nucleotide sequence: TGTGCCAGCAGCCAAGACGAGGGTCGAGAGACCCAGTACTTC.

The gene calls are TRBV7-3 and TRBJ1-2, with D hard to call. The CDR3 covers 17 residues. Trimming left V 5 bases short and J 6 bases short, with 25 bases between. Per the germline V gene, CDR1 is SGHTA and CDR2 is FQGTGA. The DNA for the CDR3 is TGTGCCAGCAGCCCGGGCACGACTGGCTGGCACGTTCATGGCTACACCTTC. Its protein is CASSPGTTGWHVHGYTF.